Listed here are 19 T cell receptor beta chains from one sample, sequenced in a study of blood T cell repertoires in COVID-19. Clones were read by immunoSEQ multiplex PCR, and TCRdb kept only the in-frame ones, dropping some. The sample lists about 230,000 clones, more than 75% occurring once. Sequencing was performed on peripheral blood. These receptors were collected from a man aged 35 to 55 with acute or convalescent COVID-19.

This chain links TRBV2 with TRBJ2-7; D might be TRBD1 (9 bases). V lost 7 bases and J lost 8, with 24 bases in between. The CDR3 runs 15 residues. Germline lookup yields CDR1 SNHLY and CDR2 FYNNEI. The CDR3, as DNA: TGTGCCAGCACCTTGGAGGGCGGGGGGACAGGGAAGCAGTACTTC. It specifies CASTLEGGGTGKQYF.

The rearrangement links TRBV11-2 to TRBJ2-1, with D maybe TRBD2 (6 bases). The CDR3 is 16 residues long. Looked up from germline, CDR1 is SGHAT and CDR2 is FQNNGV. Trimming pared 5 bases from V and 7 bases from J, leaving 21 bases between. CDR3 loop: CASSPPGVGTRNEQFF. The DNA for the CDR3 is TGTGCCAGCAGCCCCCCGGGGGTTGGCACCCGGAATGAGCAGTTCTTC.

The rearrangement links TRBV7-9 to TRBJ1-4, with D tentatively TRBD1 (6 bases). The CDR3 covers 15 residues. V was cut by 5 bases and J by 1 base, with 11 bases left in between. In germline, CDR1 is SEHNR, CDR2 FQNEAQ (reference sequence). CDR3 sequence: CASSPDRITNEKLFF. The CDR3 bases are TGTGCCAGCAGCCCGGACAGAATAACTAATGAAAAACTGTTTTTT.

The rearrangement links TRBV29-1 to TRBJ1-1; TRBD1 aligns across 7 bases. CDR1 is SQVTM and CDR2 is ANQGSEA in the germline V gene. Trimming took 7 bases from V and 3 from J; bases not matched to a gene: 5. The CDR3 loop spans 12 amino acids. The CDR3 sequence: CSADRVDTEAFF. CDR3 coding DNA: TGCAGCGCCGACAGGGTGGACACTGAAGCTTTCTTT.

This clone was seen once. The chain employs TRBV6-5 and TRBJ2-7; TRBD1 aligns across 9 bases. From germline, CDR1 is MNHEY and CDR2 SVGAGI. The CDR3 is made up of 14 amino acids. The V segment lost 7 bases and the J segment 3 bases; nucleotides outside the gene matches: 7. CDR3 nucleotide sequence: TGTGCCAGCAAAAGACAGGGGGGTCGCTACGAGCAGTACTTC. It codes for CASKRQGGRYEQYF.

The gene calls are TRBV30 and TRBJ1-4, with TRBD1 identical over 10 bases. CDR1 GTSNPN and CDR2 SVGIG come from the germline V gene (reference sequence). The V gene end was trimmed by 3 bases and the J gene end by 5 bases; junction bases not matched to a gene: 3. CDR3 size: 14 residues. The CDR3 spells CAWSPGQGNEKLFF. As DNA, the CDR3 is TGTGCCTGGAGCCCGGGACAGGGGAATGAAAAACTGTTTTTT.

The rearrangement links TRBV27 to TRBJ2-1, with 7 bases identical to TRBD1. The germline CDR1 and CDR2 sequences are MNHEY and SMNVEV (reference sequence). CDR3 length: 16 amino acids. CDR3 bases: TGTGCTACGGGAACGCGAGCCGGACAGGCCGACAATGAGCAGTTCTTC. Translation: CATGTRAGQADNEQFF.

The gene calls are TRBV19 and TRBJ1-3; D might be TRBD1 (5 bases). This CDR3 comprises 18 residues. Looked up from germline, CDR1 is LNHDA and CDR2 is SQIVND (reference sequence). The germline V and J ends were trimmed by 3 bases and 0 bases, with 18 bases remaining between them. CDR3 bases: TGTGCCAGTAGTATGGAGTGGGGCGTCGCGGACTCTGGAAACACCATATATTTT. Translated, it gives CASSMEWGVADSGNTIYF.

The chain employs TRBV28 and TRBJ1-4, with 11 bases matching TRBD1. The germline gives CDR1 MDHEN, CDR2 SYDVKM. The V gene end was trimmed by 6 bases and the J gene end by 7 bases; junction bases not matched to a gene: 10. The CDR3 totals 16 residues. The CDR3, as DNA: TGTGCCAGCAGCTTAGGTCGGGACAGGGGGTCTGAAAAACTGTTTTTT. Its translation is CASSLGRDRGSEKLFF.

J is TRBJ2-7 and V is TRBV5-4, with D tentatively TRBD2 (5 bases). Germline assignment: CDR1 SGHNT and CDR2 YYREEE (reference sequence). Trimming took 0 bases from V and 2 from J, leaving 21 bases between them. CDR3 length: 18 amino acids. The CDR3 DNA is TGTGCCAGCAGCTTGGTGTCTATCCAGCGGACTTTCCCCTACGAGCAGTACTTC. Its protein product is CASSLVSIQRTFPYEQYF.

Here the CDR3 DNA reads TGTGCCAGCAGCCCCGGAGGGTCGTGGTACTTC. This gives the protein CASSPGGSWYF. The chain carries TRBV7-2 and TRBJ2-7; D may be TRBD2 (6 bases). The CDR3 sequence is 11 residues long. V lost 5 bases and J lost 12, with 14 bases in between. The germline V gene has CDR1 SGHTA and CDR2 FQGNSA.

The V gene is TRBV5-4, the J gene TRBJ2-5, with 11 bases lining up with TRBD1. After removal of 5 bases from V and 5 bases from J, the junction contained 8 bases not matched to a gene. Looked up from germline, CDR1 is SGHNT and CDR2 is YYREEE (reference sequence). The CDR3 is made up of 15 amino acids. CDR3 nucleotides: TGTGCCAGCAGTCCTCCCGGACAGGGGGCTGAGACCCAGTACTTC. As protein: CASSPPGQGAETQYF.

This chain links TRBV19 with TRBJ1-5; 8 bases are shared with TRBD1. CDR3 length: 14 amino acids. After removal of 0 bases from V and 6 bases from J, the junction contained 1 base not matched to a gene. The V gene's germline CDR1 is LNHDA and CDR2 SQIVND (reference sequence). The DNA of the CDR3 is TGTGCCAGTAGTATAGACGGGACAGGTCAGCCCCAGCATTTT. This codes for CASSIDGTGQPQHF.

The chain uses TRBV3-1 (or the pseudogene TRBV3-2) and TRBJ1-2, with D uncertain. Germline CDR1 is LGHDT and CDR2 is YNNKEL (reference sequence). The V and J ends lost 2 bases and 8 bases respectively, with 6 bases between them. The length of the CDR3 is 11 residues. The CDR3 sequence: CASSQSQGYTF. The DNA of the CDR3 is TGTGCCAGCAGCCAATCTCAGGGCTACACCTTC.

The chain carries TRBV10-3 and TRBJ1-1; D is perhaps TRBD1 (5 bases). Germline V gene lookup returns CDR1 ENHRY and CDR2 SYGVKD. The ends were cut back, 5 bases at V and 3 bases at J, with 7 bases in the middle. The CDR3 sequence is 12 residues long. In DNA form, the CDR3 reads TGTGCCATCAGTCCGGGGGACACTGAAGCTTTCTTT. It translates to CAISPGDTEAFF.

This rearrangement joins TRBV21-1 to TRBJ2-1; the table's D call, TRBD2, was not checked against the DNA. TRBV21-1 is tagged as a pseudogene. The CDR3 extends over 16 amino acids. The CDR3 loop reads CASSDSSGPNYNEQFF. CDR3 in DNA: TGTGCCAGCAGCGACTCTAGCGGGCCGAACTACAATGAGCAGTTCTTC.

This clone occurred once. The chain links TRBV7-9 to TRBJ2-7; D is ambiguous. The CDR3 consists of 14 residues. V was shortened by 1 base and J by 4 bases, with 11 bases between the two germline ends. Germline-derived CDR1 and CDR2 are SEHNR and FQNEAQ (reference sequence). DNA of the CDR3: TGTGCCAGCAGCTTAGTCCCCCCTTTTTACGAGCAGTACTTC. Translating gives CASSLVPPFYEQYF.

The V call is TRBV6-5, the J call TRBJ2-5, with no clear D. The ends were cut back, 2 bases at V and 2 bases at J, with 6 bases in the middle. The CDR3 consists of 13 residues. CDR1 is MNHEY and CDR2 is SVGAGI in the germline V gene. The CDR3 DNA reads as TGTGCCAGCAGTTACCGTTCTCAAGAGACCCAGTACTTC. It codes for CASSYRSQETQYF.

This sequence joins TRBV4-2 and TRBJ2-3; 7 positions agree with TRBD2. The V gene's germline CDR1 is LGHNA and CDR2 YNFKEQ. V gave up 1 base and J gave up 1 base; unmatched junction bases: 5. This CDR3 is 16 amino acids long. The chain's CDR3 is CASSQGGLAGTDTQYF. The CDR3 DNA sequence: TGTGCCAGCAGCCAAGGCGGCCTAGCGGGCACAGATACGCAGTATTTT.